This TCR beta chain is from a study of T cells after yellow fever vaccination. This clonotype was recorded a few times. Its antigen remains unidentified. The 5'RACE template-switching step produced TCR cDNA and added a universal primer site and UMIs. TCRdb reprocessed the 5' RACE reads with MiXCR, giving one entry per CDR3 protein. The table has some 300,000 distinct CDR3 sequences, 8.1% seen once. The CDR3 has 14 residues. Germline V gene data show CDR1 as SGHVS and CDR2 as FNYEAQ. The V end was cut by 1 base, the J end by 7 bases, with 8 bases between. Study-level points and caveats: Booster sampling recovered most clones from primary vaccination (under 98% CD4, approximately 90% CD8). The study noted that FACS-sorted repertoires could contain abundant clonotypes contaminating from the bulk population.

This rearrangement joins TRBV7-6 to TRBJ1-6; D not certain. The TCR sequence derives from a man between 18 and 29 years old who received the YFV17D yellow fever vaccine. The material was PBMCs, obtained roughly 47 days after the first yellow fever vaccination. CDR3 loop: CASSLGAQNSPLHF. The CDR3 bases are TGTGCCAGCAGCTTAGGGGCTCAGAATTCACCCCTCCACTTT.